Listed below are T cell receptor beta chains from one sample, sequenced in a study of T cell responses to AZD1222 COVID-19 vaccine. TCRdb's copy holds only in-frame clones and misses some; the assay was immunoSEQ multiplex PCR. The sample contains some 160,000 clones, about 91% of which appear only once. Source: peripheral blood, taken on day 0 of AZD1222 vaccination. These receptors came from an adult in good health. Each CDR3 is given with its conserved first and last residue. The D gene is left open where the match is weak. Clone size appears in some rows only: once, few, many, or a class for an expanded clone.

CASSQGQVGQPQHF	TGTGCCAGCAGCCAAGGACAGGTCGGGCAGCCCCAGCATTTT	few	TRBV3-1/TRBV3-2	TRBJ1-5	NA
CATSRGIAGLAGRDEQYF	TGTGCCACCAGCAGAGGGATCGCCGGACTAGCGGGACGGGACGAGCAGTACTTC	NA	TRBV15	TRBJ2-7	TRBD2
CSVDRVNTEAFF	TGCAGCGTTGACAGGGTTAACACTGAAGCTTTCTTT	NA	TRBV29-1	TRBJ1-1	NA
CASSFTGINYGYTF	TGTGCCAGCAGCTTCACAGGCATTAACTATGGCTACACCTTC	once	TRBV7-9	TRBJ1-2	NA
CASSGITVSYEQYF	TGTGCCAGCAGCGGGATCACTGTCTCCTACGAGCAGTACTTC	once	TRBV11-2	TRBJ2-7	NA
CASRITDITGELFF	TGTGCCAGCAGAATTACGGACATAACCGGGGAGCTGTTTTTT	NA	TRBV9	TRBJ2-2	NA
CASNSVGGSNYGYTF	TGTGCCAGCAACTCCGTGGGGGGATCTAACTATGGCTACACCTTC	NA	TRBV28	TRBJ1-2	NA
CASSSSSDTQYF	TGTGCCAGCAGCTCCTCATCAGATACGCAGTATTTT	once	TRBV7-3	TRBJ2-3	NA
CASSFDRASYEQYF	TGTGCCAGCAGCTTCGACAGGGCATCCTACGAGCAGTACTTC	NA	TRBV5-6	TRBJ2-7	TRBD1
CATSDSRMGATGELFF	TGTGCCACCAGTGATTCTCGGATGGGTGCCACCGGGGAGCTGTTTTTT	NA	TRBV24-1	TRBJ2-2	NA
CASSLKTSASSYNEQFF	TGTGCCAGCAGCCTAAAAACTAGCGCCAGCTCCTACAATGAGCAGTTCTTC	NA	TRBV7-8	TRBJ2-1	TRBD2
CASSDFASSSYNEQFF	TGTGCCAGCAGTGACTTTGCGTCTAGCTCCTACAATGAGCAGTTCTTC	NA	TRBV6-4	TRBJ2-1	NA
CASSQDGTGVNGYTF	TGTGCCAGCAGCCAGGACGGTACAGGAGTCAATGGCTACACCTTC	NA	TRBV11-2	TRBJ1-2	NA
CAWSAGRKGQPQHF	TGTGCCTGGAGTGCGGGCAGGAAGGGTCAGCCCCAGCATTTT	once	TRBV30	TRBJ1-5	NA
CASRLAGSGANVLTF	TGTGCCAGCAGACTAGCGGGCTCTGGGGCCAACGTCCTGACTTTC	NA	TRBV7-3	TRBJ2-6	TRBD2
CASSFFFRGNQPQHF	TGTGCCAGCAGTTTTTTCTTCAGGGGCAATCAGCCCCAGCATTTT	NA	TRBV28	TRBJ1-5	NA
CATSRVDSYEQYF	TGTGCCACCAGCAGAGTGGACAGCTACGAGCAGTACTTC	NA	TRBV15	TRBJ2-7	NA
CASSRGNEQYF	TGTGCCAGCAGCCGGGGGAACGAGCAGTACTTC	NA	TRBV25-1	TRBJ2-7	NA
CASSRSDRGEQFF	TGTGCCAGCAGCCGAAGTGACAGGGGTGAGCAGTTCTTC	NA	TRBV13	TRBJ2-1	TRBD1
CASSIGILEPQHF	TGTGCCAGTAGTATCGGCATTTTAGAGCCCCAGCATTTT	NA	TRBV19	TRBJ1-5	NA
CASSSRTGTGEYGYTF	TGTGCCAGCAGCTCCCGAACCGGGACAGGGGAGTATGGCTACACCTTC	few	TRBV7-3	TRBJ1-2	TRBD1
CASSPLFSKKDKTEAFF	TGTGCCAGCAGTCCCCTTTTTTCCAAAAAGGATAAAACTGAAGCTTTCTTT	NA	TRBV28	TRBJ1-1	NA
CASSVGTGRGMNTEAFF	TGTGCCAGCAGTGTAGGGACAGGGAGGGGAATGAACACTGAAGCTTTCTTT	NA	TRBV27	TRBJ1-1	TRBD1
CASSSEGGPNEKLFF	TGTGCCAGCAGTTCCGAGGGTGGACCTAATGAAAAACTGTTTTTT	NA	TRBV6-5	TRBJ1-4	NA
CASSKRGLLFLYEQYF	TGTGCCAGCAGCAAAAGGGGACTGTTGTTTTTGTACGAGCAGTACTTC	NA	TRBV7-2	TRBJ2-7	NA
CASSTPGLNTEAFF	TGTGCCAGCAGCACCCCGGGCCTGAACACTGAAGCTTTCTTT	NA	TRBV6-2/TRBV6-3	TRBJ1-1	NA
CASSVGSGSSYEQYF	TGTGCCAGCAGCGTAGGTAGCGGGAGTTCCTACGAGCAGTACTTC	NA	TRBV9	TRBJ2-7	TRBD2
CSVERPGREAQYF	TGCAGCGTTGAGCGTCCGGGGAGAGAGGCCCAGTACTTC	NA	TRBV29-1	TRBJ2-5	NA
CASSKVTSGPAYEQYF	TGTGCCAGCAGCAAAGTCACTAGCGGGCCCGCCTACGAGCAGTACTTC	NA	TRBV21-1	TRBJ2-7	NA
CASSQAGRTDLNTEAFF	TGCGCCAGCAGCCAAGCCGGCAGAACCGACCTGAACACTGAAGCTTTCTTT	NA	TRBV4-1	TRBJ1-1	NA
CASSSEGGTQYF	TGTGCCAGCAGCTCGGAGGGCGGGACCCAGTACTTC	NA	TRBV7-3	TRBJ2-5	NA
CTSSPDRNTEAFF	TGCACCAGCAGTCCCGACAGGAACACTGAAGCTTTCTTT	NA	TRBV1	TRBJ1-1	NA
CASSDTGAGYGYTF	TGTGCCAGCAGTGATACGGGGGCTGGCTATGGCTACACCTTC	once	TRBV6-4	TRBJ1-2	NA
CASGGAYGYTF	TGTGCCTCGGGGGGTGCCTATGGCTACACCTTC	NA	TRBV30	TRBJ1-2	NA
CASSFSARPGSGNTIYF	TGTGCCAGCAGTTTTTCCGCACGCCCGGGGTCTGGAAACACCATATATTTT	few	TRBV28	TRBJ1-3	NA
CATKPGTSGSRGTQYF	TGTGCCACCAAACCTGGGACTAGCGGGAGTAGGGGGACCCAGTACTTC	NA	TRBV28	TRBJ2-5	TRBD2
CASGGQGTNEQYF	TGTGCTAGTGGGGGACAGGGAACGAACGAGCAGTACTTC	NA	TRBV12-5	TRBJ2-7	TRBD1